This T cell receptor (beta chain) comes out of a study of cytomegalovirus exposure and HLA in healthy donors listed by TCRdb under 2017. Study-wide context: According to a later analysis, the 120 or so validation repertoires were produced on the same platform as the 700 or so repertoires of the first cohort. The aim of the study was to test whether cataloging public T cell receptors could identify signatures of past pathogen exposure. Along with the roughly 710-subject first cohort, a separate validation cohort of around 120 different subjects was used. To predict cytomegalovirus infection status, the study combined high-throughput TCR immunosequencing, statistical association of individual TCRs with disease status, and machine learning.

Donors formed part of the validation cohort, which comprised 120 subjects and was distinct from the first cohort of 690 or so subjects. Its CDR3 holds 15 amino acids, cysteine through phenylalanine. Solely the CDR3 DNA is kept, with 45 bases framed from the first base. The germline V gene provides CDR1 ENHRY and CDR2 SYGVKD. Trimming at the junction amounts to 2 bases on V and 0 bases on J, and the germline ends lie 8 bases apart. Library preparation was by the immunoSEQ multiplex PCR assay. For the original study's pipeline: To diagnose cytomegalovirus status from the catalog of TCR beta chain sequences, a statistical classification framework was built. TCRdb re-hosts the immuneACCESS table, in-frame sequences only. Its copies lack some clones; in the studies checked, an unresolved V gene accounts for under half of them, and the cause for the rest is not known. The V and J calls and the clone size are those of that table, but D and trimming were determined from the DNA. The sample table records roughly 180,000 clones; around nine tenths of these occur just once. Of the sample, 6.5% to 7.5% is held by the ten largest clones.

Study-level results and caveats: The study gave a list of under 200 TCR beta chains associated with cytomegalovirus. In both the original and validation cohorts, the classifier was reported to diagnose cytomegalovirus status with high specificity and sensitivity. A later analysis lacked HLA typing for the validation cohort, so it scored co-occurrence in that cohort across all 110 or so repertoires. A few of the identified cytomegalovirus-associated TCR beta chains were confirmed in vitro to be specific for cytomegalovirus antigens. A later analysis found that TCRs clustered in the first cohort also tended to co-occur in the 95 to 150 validation repertoires, with 94% of cluster scores above 0. The authors suggested that the approach could potentially be extended to other disease states and immunological phenotypes. While some public TCRs were present in many individuals, most TCR sequences turned up only very rarely across donors.

As to this clone: This receptor's antigen is unknown. Per-base qualities were not stored, and no clone one base away is much larger.

What was sequenced was PBMCs. This receptor chain uses TRBV10-3 and TRBJ1-3; TRBD1 might be the D gene, on 5 matching bases. The clonotype was recovered from a man aged 25-45 years in good health and CMV-seropositive. Here the CDR3 is given as CAISEGARSGNTIYF. Read as DNA, the sequence is TGTGCCATCAGTGAGGGGGCCCGCTCTGGAAACACCATATATTTT.